The present T cell receptor beta chain was sequenced within a study of shared clonotypes between healthy human individuals. Using immunoSEQ multiplex PCR, the repertoire was profiled, and TCRdb retains in-frame clones only, with some absent. The sample lists around 2.5 million clones, 80% to 95% occurring once. CDR3 length: 16 amino acids. Germline V gene sequence: CDR1 SGHVS, CDR2 FNYEAQ. The J segment lost 4 bases and the V segment lost 3 bases, leaving 3 bases of the junction unmatched. The sample was naive CD4+ T cells from PBMCs. Documented subset: CD45RA+ positively selected. V and J are TRBV7-6 and TRBJ2-2, with TRBD2 matching 12 bases. This receptor was taken from a man younger than 35 in good health. Some clones in this sample may be carry-over from other donors' samples. CDR3 coding DNA: TGTGCCAGCAGCTTCTCTAGCGGGAGGGCCACCGGGGAGCTGTTTTTT. This translates into CASSFSSGRATGELFF.